The T cell receptor beta chain described here comes from a study of vaccination effects on CD4 cells after COVID-19. Antigen-specific CD4+ T cell clonotypes were called by their expansion after viral peptide-pool culture in ViraFEST. Following a roughly 9-day culture, CD4+ T cells were purified. The cohort was immunized with two doses of either the BNT162b2 or mRNA-1273 vaccine. On both days 3 and 7, half of the culture medium was replaced with IL-2 medium. Profiled with immunoSEQ multiplex PCR; TCRdb holds only in-frame clones, not every one. The table records roughly 71,000 clones, around 81% of them present only once. As concerns this clone: Its antigen is currently unknown.

This CDR3 region has 15 residues. Trimming stripped 4 bases from V and 1 base from J, with 11 bases between. Germline V gene lookup returns CDR1 LGHNA and CDR2 YSLEER. This receptor was obtained from a human donor who received a COVID-19 vaccine. The input for sequencing was CD4+ T cells from PBMCs cultured with HCoV-229E spike peptides, taken after COVID-19 vaccination. The rearrangement joins TRBV4-3 to TRBJ2-1; D may be TRBD1 (5 bases). CDR3 DNA: TGCGCCAGCAGCCGGGGCGTGGGTTCCTACAATGAGCAGTTCTTC. This gives the protein CASSRGVGSYNEQFF.